This paragraph covers one T cell receptor beta chain sequence. Its target is not known. TCRdb redid the calling of the reads with MiXCR, one entry per CDR3 protein. Among 450,000 to 650,000 distinct CDR3 sequences, roughly 43% were seen once, and the ten largest hold roughly 50%. The data originate from a study of T cell repertoires in cytomegalovirus infection. Background on the study: Well-studied HLA-B-restricted epitopes and recently identified HLA-C-restricted epitopes of CMV were both used in the study. Through public TCR beta signatures, both CMV infection and matching HLA type were indicated.

Study observations and caveats: HLA-C-restricted CMV clonotypes gave the most frequent clonotype in two of eight donors.

The CDR3 has 14 residues. Per the germline V gene, CDR1 is MNHEY and CDR2 is SVGEGT. V shed 4 bases and J shed 0 bases, with 9 bases lying between them. This receptor was identified in a human donor in good health (CMV status not recorded). Some clones in this sample may be carry-over from other donors' samples. The chain is built from TRBV6-2 or TRBV6-3 and TRBJ1-2; D possibly corresponds to TRBD1 (5 bases). The specimen was cultured PBMCs, collected from culture after CMV antigen stimulation. CDR3 nucleotides: TGTGCCAGCAGTTGGGGCACTTCTAACTATGGCTACACCTTC. Protein product: CASSWGTSNYGYTF.